This TCR beta chain is drawn from a study of PD-L1 blockade in urothelial cancer. From germline, CDR1 is ENHRY and CDR2 SYGVKD. This CDR3 is 18 amino acids long. V gave up 2 bases and J gave up 2 bases; unmatched junction bases: 8. Documented time point: pretreatment peripheral blood. Assay used: immunoSEQ multiplex PCR; TCRdb lists only in-frame clones, some missing. The sample lists around 57,000 clones, more than 80% occurring once. This clonotype originated in a man between 65 and 85 years old with urothelial cancer. Sequenced material: PBMCs, taken around atezolizumab (anti-PD-L1) treatment. The rearrangement uses TRBV10-3 and TRBJ2-7, with 14 bases aligning to TRBD2. CDR3 nucleotides: TGTGCCATCAGTGAGCTCCGACTAGCGGGAGGGCCCCCCTACGAGCAGTACTTC. Translated: CAISELRLAGGPPYEQYF.